This T cell receptor (beta chain) emerged from a study of cytomegalovirus exposure and HLA in healthy donors. There are 13 residues in the CDR3. The germline gives CDR1 MDHEN, CDR2 SYDVKM. V was clipped by 0 bases and J by 8 bases, with 7 bases between them. PCR involved 60 Vbeta and 13 Jbeta primers. Libraries were prepared by immunoSEQ multiplex PCR; TCRdb keeps only in-frame clonotypes and omits some of them. The sample carries roughly 150,000 clones, 80% to 90% recorded once. The sequenced sample consisted of PBMCs. This sequence was found in a woman younger than 30 in good health and CMV-seronegative. This chain joins TRBV28 and TRBJ1-4; D is uncertain. DNA for the CDR3: TGTGCCAGCAGTTTATGCAGGCACGAAAAACTGTTTTTT. It translates to CASSLCRHEKLFF.